One and the same sample provided the 30 T cell receptor beta chains below, sequenced in a study of T cells in Graves' hyperthyroidism and ophthalmopathy. Template material for amplifying TCR beta CDR3 regions consisted of RNA transcripts. Using the HTBI primer set, a first-round RT-PCR was run on the TCR CDR3. MiXCR, applied by TCRdb to the multiplex PCR reads, yields one record per CDR3 protein. The sample records approximately 560,000 distinct CDR3 sequences, approximately 14% being singletons. The sequenced sample was blood. These receptors were obtained from a woman in her thirties with Graves' hyperthyroidism.

The sample holds many counts of this clonotype. The chain combines TRBV10-3 with TRBJ1-1, with 9 nucleotides matching TRBD1. Trimming at V came to 4 bases and at J to 5 bases, leaving 5 bases not matched to a gene. CDR3 length: 14 residues. Germline V gives CDR1 ENHRY, CDR2 SYGVKD. CDR3 DNA: TGTGCCATCAGTGCTAACAGGGGGCGGACTGAAGCTTTCTTT. It is translated as CAISANRGRTEAFF.

This clonotype came up a few times. The V and J genes are TRBV29-1 and TRBJ2-1; TRBD1 is a possible D gene (6 bases). The CDR3 runs to 14 residues. Looked up from germline, CDR1 is SQVTM and CDR2 is ANQGSEA. V gave up 0 bases and J gave up 9 bases, with 15 bases separating them. The CDR3 loop is CSVEDPGDISEQFF. The DNA for the CDR3 is TGCAGCGTTGAAGATCCCGGGGACATATCTGAGCAGTTCTTC.

Many counts were recorded for this clonotype. This rearrangement joins TRBV11-2 to TRBJ2-1, with TRBD2 matching 8 bases. This CDR3 comprises 14 residues. From germline, CDR1 is SGHAT and CDR2 FQNNGV. V lost 7 bases to trimming and J lost 9 bases; unmatched junction nucleotides: 11. CDR3 nucleotide sequence: TGTGCCAGCACCCAGGGGTTAGCGGGAATTGAGCAGTTCTTC. Translating gives CASTQGLAGIEQFF.

This clonotype occurred many times. This rearrangement joins TRBV10-3 to TRBJ2-7; no reliable D call. The CDR3 extends over 14 amino acids. In germline, CDR1 is ENHRY, CDR2 SYGVKD. The V gene lost 2 bases and the J gene lost 4 bases, with 12 bases spanning the gap. This CDR3 reads CAISEPSRLYEQYF. In DNA form, the CDR3 reads TGTGCCATCAGTGAGCCTAGTAGGTTGTACGAGCAGTACTTC.

In its sample, this clonotype was seen many times. This chain connects TRBV7-2 to TRBJ1-2; 7 nucleotides align to TRBD1. The CDR3 is 14 residues long. Germline V gene lookup returns CDR1 SGHTA and CDR2 FQGNSA. Unmatched junction bases numbered 7, after V lost 5 bases and J lost 4 bases. The CDR3 sequence is CASSGTAVGYGYTF. As DNA, the CDR3 is TGTGCCAGCAGCGGGACAGCCGTGGGCTATGGCTACACCTTC.

This clonotype was observed once. The J gene is TRBJ2-7, the V gene TRBV10-3; 12 bases fit TRBD2. There are 15 residues in the CDR3. Germline V lookup: CDR1 ENHRY, CDR2 SYGVKD. J gave up 7 bases and V 10 bases, and 14 bases lay outside the gene matches. CDR3 residues: CASHLGLAGPLEQYF. The CDR3 region has the DNA TGTGCCAGCCACCTCGGACTAGCGGGACCCTTGGAGCAGTACTTC.

This clonotype appeared a few times. A read error may be the cause here, since a much bigger clone is one base away. This chain uses TRBV20-1 with TRBJ2-1, with 7 bases identical to TRBD1. Germline V gives CDR1 DFQATT, CDR2 SNEGSKA (reference sequence). This CDR3 region has 14 residues. Trimming removed 3 bases from V and 10 bases from J; junction bases left unmatched: 12. The CDR3: CSARKDRIFGEQFF. As DNA, the CDR3 is TGCAGTGCTAGGAAGGACAGGATCTTTGGAGAGCAGTTCTTC.

This clonotype was counted only a few times. This rearrangement joins TRBV4-1 to TRBJ2-3, with a possible D match to TRBD2 (6 bases). The CDR3 has 14 amino acids. The V and J ends lost 6 bases and 2 bases respectively, with 12 bases between them. Germline V lookup: CDR1 MGHRA, CDR2 YSYEKL. CDR3 in DNA: TGCGCCAGCAGTAGGAGCGGGTTCACAGATACGCAGTATTTT. Residues: CASSRSGFTDTQYF.

The sample holds many counts of this clonotype. The V gene is TRBV18, the J gene TRBJ2-1; D is undetermined. Trimming stripped 5 bases from V and 4 bases from J, with 6 bases between. The V gene's germline CDR1 is KGHSH and CDR2 LQKENI. The CDR3 consists of 12 residues. The CDR3 spells CASSEEYNEQFF. The CDR3 DNA reads as TGTGCCAGCTCAGAAGAGTACAATGAGCAGTTCTTC.

This clonotype was detected many times. The V call is TRBV28, the J call TRBJ2-1; the match to TRBD2 covers 10 bases. V lost 2 bases to trimming and J lost 0 bases; unmatched junction nucleotides: 4. Germline V gene lookup returns CDR1 MDHEN and CDR2 SYDVKM. This CDR3 is built from 17 residues. CDR3 in amino acids: CASSLGTSGVSYNEQFF. CDR3 DNA: TGTGCCAGCAGTTTAGGTACTAGCGGGGTCTCCTACAATGAGCAGTTCTTC.

This clonotype was recorded many times. The rearrangement joins TRBV7-2 to TRBJ2-1; D not resolved. V dropped 5 bases and J dropped 10 bases, with 15 bases sitting between them. The germline V gene has CDR1 SGHTA and CDR2 FQGNSA. There are 13 residues in the CDR3. The CDR3 nucleotides read TGTGCCAGCAGCATCAGCGTCTCGCGGGAGCAGTTCTTC. It encodes CASSISVSREQFF.

This clonotype was counted ten times or more. The chain uses TRBV3-1 and TRBJ2-7; D gene unclear. The CDR3 is made up of 12 amino acids. The germline gives CDR1 LGHDT, CDR2 YNNKEL (reference sequence). V was shortened by 2 bases and J by 7 bases, with 9 bases between the two germline ends. The CDR3 spells CASSQNRVEQYF. The CDR3, as DNA: TGTGCCAGCAGCCAAAACCGGGTTGAGCAGTACTTC.

CDR3 sequence: CASSSAGTSGRSYNEQFF. The CDR3 DNA is TGTGCCAGCAGTTCAGCCGGGACTAGCGGCCGCTCCTACAATGAGCAGTTCTTC. The rearrangement links TRBV6-2 or TRBV6-3 to TRBJ2-1, with TRBD2 matching over 11 bases. Unmatched junction bases numbered 8, after V lost 4 bases and J lost 0 bases. This CDR3 has 18 residues. In germline, CDR1 is MNHEY, CDR2 SVGEGT.

V usage is TRBV6-2 or TRBV6-3 and J usage is TRBJ2-4, with TRBD1 matching 8 bases. CDR1 is MNHEY and CDR2 is SVGEGT in the germline V gene. This CDR3 has 14 amino acids. Trimming at V came to 6 bases and at J to 6 bases, leaving 7 bases not matched to a gene. In nucleotides, the CDR3 is TGTGCCAGCAGGACAGACAGGGGAGGAAACATTCAGTACTTC. Translation: CASRTDRGGNIQYF.

This rearrangement joins TRBV30 to TRBJ2-3; D remains unclear. The CDR3 totals 16 residues. Germline-derived CDR1 and CDR2 are GTSNPN and SVGIG (reference sequence). Trimming removed 2 bases from V and 4 bases from J, with 19 bases in between. CDR3 bases: TGTGCCTGGAGTACATGGGGTGCCATCCGCCCAGATACGCAGTATTTT. Its protein is CAWSTWGAIRPDTQYF.

Ten or more counts support this clonotype. This sequence joins TRBV11-2 and TRBJ2-7, with D maybe TRBD2 (5 bases). This CDR3 has 13 amino acids. Germline V gene lookup returns CDR1 SGHAT and CDR2 FQNNGV. Deletions cut 3 bases from V and 3 bases from J, with 9 bases between. CDR3 protein: CASSFTAGYEQYF. DNA for the CDR3: TGTGCCAGCAGCTTTACGGCGGGCTACGAGCAGTACTTC.

This clonotype was recorded many times. The chain has TRBV3-1 and TRBJ2-7; 9 bases agree with TRBD1. V shed 5 bases and J 3 bases; nucleotides not matched to a gene: 8. From germline, CDR1 is LGHDT and CDR2 YNNKEL (reference sequence). The CDR3 has 15 residues. The CDR3, as DNA: TGTGCCAGCAGCGGAACCGGGACAGGGAACTACGAGCAGTACTTC. This sequence encodes CASSGTGTGNYEQYF.

V and J are TRBV20-1 and TRBJ2-1, with 9 bases fitting TRBD2. The V gene end was trimmed by 7 bases and the J gene end by 6 bases; junction bases not matched to a gene: 13. The CDR3 covers 15 residues. Germline values: CDR1 DFQATT, CDR2 SNEGSKA (reference sequence). Here the CDR3 DNA reads TGCAGTGTTGACGAGGGGGTAGCGGGAGTCAATGAGCAGTTCTTC. Translating it yields CSVDEGVAGVNEQFF.

This clonotype was counted a single time. V and J are TRBV5-6 and TRBJ1-3; D not resolved. Trimming stripped 4 bases from V and 4 bases from J, with 15 bases between. The CDR3 spans 15 residues. Germline lookup yields CDR1 SGHDT and CDR2 YYEEEE. The CDR3 region has the DNA TGTGCCAGCAGCCAGGACGCGACCGAAGGAAACACCATATATTTT. It yields the protein CASSQDATEGNTIYF.

This clonotype was recorded many times. The genes are TRBV28 and TRBJ2-1; 11 nucleotides align to TRBD2. This CDR3 comprises 15 residues. Trimming took 8 bases from V and 8 from J; bases not matched to a gene: 11. Germline values: CDR1 MDHEN, CDR2 SYDVKM. The DNA for the CDR3 is TGTGCCAGCGTGATAGCGGGAGGGAGTAACCATGAGCAGTTCTTC. As protein: CASVIAGGSNHEQFF.

This clonotype was recorded at least ten times. The gene calls are TRBV7-2 and TRBJ2-1, with TRBD2 matching over 11 bases. Germline lookup yields CDR1 SGHTA and CDR2 FQGNSA. The CDR3 has 17 amino acids. J lost 7 bases, V lost 1 base, and 9 bases had no gene match. The CDR3 here is CASSLGPVAGGANEQFF. The CDR3 coding sequence is TGTGCCAGCAGCTTAGGACCCGTAGCGGGAGGGGCGAATGAGCAGTTCTTC. Drawing the rest from reference TRBV7-2 and TRBJ2-1, the complete variable domain is GAGVSQSPSNKVTEKGKDVELRCDPISGHTALYWYRQSLGQGLEFLIYFQGNSAPDKSGLPSDRFSAERTGGSVSTLTIQRTQQEDSAVYLCASSLGPVAGGANEQFFGPGTRLTVL.

This clonotype has at least ten counts. The rearrangement uses TRBV11-2 and TRBJ2-1, with 14 bases lining up with TRBD2. Germline-derived CDR1 and CDR2 are SGHAT and FQNNGV. This CDR3 comprises 15 residues. The V and J ends lost 7 bases and 6 bases, in that order; junction bases with no gene match: 5. The CDR3 sequence is CASKGGLAGANEQFF. CDR3 coding DNA: TGTGCCAGCAAGGGGGGACTAGCGGGAGCCAATGAGCAGTTCTTC.

This clonotype was seen repeatedly, ten times or more. The rearrangement joins TRBV28 to TRBJ1-2, with 7 bases that match TRBD1. From germline, CDR1 is MDHEN and CDR2 SYDVKM. V trimming: 5 bases; J trimming: 8 bases; junction bases outside the gene matches: 11. The CDR3 contains 14 residues. CDR3 coding DNA: TGTGCCAGCAGTCTCCGGACAGGATTCGGGGGCTACACCTTC. It is translated as CASSLRTGFGGYTF.

At least ten counts were recorded for this clonotype. The V gene is TRBV27, the J gene TRBJ1-6; a possible D gene is TRBD1 (5 bases). Germline V gene lookup returns CDR1 MNHEY and CDR2 SMNVEV (reference sequence). The CDR3 is made up of 16 amino acids. Trimming shortened V by 3 bases and J by 3 bases, and 12 bases separated the two germline ends. The CDR3 sequence: CASSFSGTGYNSPLHF. CDR3 sequence (DNA): TGTGCCAGCAGTTTTTCGGGGACCGGCTATAATTCACCCCTCCACTTT.

In its sample, this clonotype was seen many times. The J gene is TRBJ2-1, the V gene TRBV24-1; TRBD2 aligns across 9 bases. V was clipped by 6 bases and J by 6 bases; unmatched bases: 5. The CDR3 consists of 14 residues. Germline values: CDR1 KGHDR, CDR2 SFDVKD. In DNA form, the CDR3 reads TGTGCCACCAGTCGCGGGAGGGGATTCAATGAGCAGTTCTTC. Residues: CATSRGRGFNEQFF.

This clonotype has just a few counts. A read error may be the cause here, since a much bigger clone is one base away. The genes are TRBV3-1 and TRBJ1-4; the D is unclear. The CDR3 is 13 residues long. V gave up 2 bases and J gave up 8 bases, with 9 bases separating them. Germline CDR1 LGHDT, CDR2 YNNKEL (reference sequence). CDR3 in DNA: TGTGCCAGCAGCCAATATACACCAGAAAAACTGTTTTTT. This codes for CASSQYTPEKLFF.

As to this clonotype: Being one base from a much bigger clone, this may be a read error. The chain has TRBV11-2 and TRBJ2-1; D is uncertain. Trimming removed 8 bases from V and 0 bases from J, with 17 bases in between. Germline V gene lookup returns CDR1 SGHAT and CDR2 FQNNGV. CDR3 length: 16 residues. CDR3 nucleotides: TGTGCCAGCGGCTCACGGGCGGAAAGCTCCTACAATGAGCAGTTCTTC. Translation gives CASGSRAESSYNEQFF. Combining the CDR3 with reference TRBV11-2 and TRBJ2-1 gives the whole variable domain EAGVAQSPRYKIIEKRQSVAFWCNPISGHATLYWYQQILGQGPKLLIQFQNNGVVDDSQLPKDRFSAERLKGVDSTLKIQPAKLEDSAVYLCASGSRAESSYNEQFFGPGTRLTVL.

In the case of this clonotype: A much larger clone sits a single nucleotide away, making a read error possible. The chain employs TRBV15 and TRBJ2-7; 10 bases align to TRBD2. Trimming cost V 4 bases and J 6 bases; bases outside gene matches: 9. Germline assignment: CDR1 LNHNV and CDR2 YYDKDF (reference sequence). This CDR3 is 15 amino acids long. The CDR3 region is CATSIGPAGGIEQYF. CDR3 sequence (DNA): TGTGCCACCAGCATTGGACCAGCGGGAGGGATCGAGCAGTACTTC.

There are many counts of this clonotype. The V and J genes are TRBV20-1 and TRBJ1-2; no reliable D call. Trimming stripped 1 base from V and 2 bases from J, with 8 bases between. This CDR3 has 13 residues. The germline CDR1 and CDR2 sequences are DFQATT and SNEGSKA (reference sequence). This CDR3 reads CSARALINYGYTF. The CDR3 DNA sequence: TGCAGTGCTAGAGCTTTGATCAACTATGGCTACACCTTC.

V is TRBV20-1 and J is TRBJ1-2; 8 nucleotides match TRBD1. Germline CDR1 is DFQATT and CDR2 is SNEGSKA (reference sequence). The CDR3 spans 11 residues. J gave up 7 bases and V 6 bases, and 4 bases lay outside the gene matches. The CDR3 loop reads CSAITGGGYTF. The CDR3 bases are TGCAGTGCCATCACAGGGGGTGGCTACACCTTC.